Below are 25 T cell receptor beta chains sequenced from a single sample in a study of neurological immune-mediated disorders. TCRdb processed the 5' RACE reads anew with MiXCR; each CDR3 protein has one entry. This sample has 55,000 to 65,000 distinct CDR3 sequences; 3.5% to 4.5% occur once, and the top ten carry over 2%. Sequences were obtained from PBMCs. These receptors all come from a woman aged 50 to 60 with multiple sclerosis.

This clonotype was seen a handful of times. The rearrangement joins TRBV7-8 to TRBJ2-2, with TRBD1 as a possible D gene (6 bases). The V end lost 4 bases, the J end lost 2 bases, and 8 bases lay between the germline ends. The CDR3 is made up of 14 amino acids. In germline, CDR1 is SGHVS, CDR2 FQNEAQ. This CDR3 reads CASSWDKNTGELFF. In DNA, the CDR3 is TGTGCCAGCAGCTGGGACAAAAACACCGGGGAGCTGTTTTTT.

This clonotype was counted many times. This chain connects TRBV6-6 to TRBJ2-1; TRBD2 aligns across 9 bases. J was trimmed by 7 bases and V by 3 bases; bases with no gene match: 7. This CDR3 contains 15 residues. Germline CDR1 reads MNHNY; CDR2 reads SVGAGI (reference sequence). In DNA form, the CDR3 reads TGTGCCAGCAGTTATGTTCCTAGCGGGAAAAATGAGCAGTTCTTC. The encoded protein is CASSYVPSGKNEQFF.

On this clonotype: A much larger clone is a single base away; this may be a read error. This sequence joins TRBV6-5 and TRBJ1-1; no definite D call. Trimming took off 4 bases at V and 1 base at J, with 10 bases between the two ends. The germline V gene has CDR1 MNHEY and CDR2 SVGAGI. CDR3 size: 14 residues. The chain's CDR3 is CASSLSQTNTEAFF. For the CDR3, the DNA is TGTGCCAGCAGTTTGTCACAGACGAACACTGAAGCTTTCTTT.

This chain uses TRBV19 with TRBJ1-5; D unclear. The V end was cut by 10 bases, the J end by 6 bases, with 25 bases between. The V gene's germline CDR1 is LNHDA and CDR2 SQIVND (reference sequence). The CDR3 has 16 amino acids. This chain's CDR3 is CATDTGRVGSGQPQHF. The CDR3 DNA follows: TGTGCCACCGACACCGGCCGGGTGGGGTCTGGTCAGCCCCAGCATTTT.

This clonotype has ten or more counts. The V and J genes are TRBV7-9 and TRBJ2-2, with D possibly TRBD1 on 5 matching bases. The CDR3 covers 13 residues. Germline CDR1 and CDR2: SEHNR and FQNEAQ (reference sequence). The CDR3, as DNA: TGTGCAGGGGCAAGGGCGAACACCGGGGAGCTGTTTTTT. Its protein product is CAGARANTGELFF.

At least ten counts were recorded for this clonotype. This sequence joins TRBV10-3 and TRBJ2-3, with TRBD2 identical over 8 bases. The CDR3 is 15 amino acids. Losses at the gene ends were 6 bases for V and 1 base for J; bases not matched to a gene: 6. Germline values: CDR1 ENHRY, CDR2 SYGVKD. The DNA of the CDR3 is TGTGCCATCAGCATCGGGCGGGAGGGCACAGATACGCAGTATTTT. Translating it yields CAISIGREGTDTQYF.

To note about this clonotype: A much larger clone is a single base away; this may be a read error. This chain joins TRBV5-6 and TRBJ1-2; no clear D gene. The CDR3 is 14 residues long. Germline values: CDR1 SGHDT, CDR2 YYEEEE. V shed 4 bases and J shed 8 bases, with 18 bases lying between them. CDR3 DNA: TGTGCCAGCAGCAAGGGATGGCCACCGGAAGGCTACACCTTC. Amino acids: CASSKGWPPEGYTF. The full variable domain, completed using reference TRBV5-6 and TRBJ1-2, is DAGVTQSPTHLIKTRGQQVTLRCSPKSGHDTVSWYQQALGQGPQFIFQYYEEEERQRGNFPDRFSGHQFPNYSSELNVNALLLGDSALYLCASSKGWPPEGYTFGSGTRLTVV.

In this sample, this clonotype turned up many times. The chain employs TRBV27 and TRBJ2-7; 10 bases are shared with TRBD2. Trimming took 4 bases from V and 2 from J; bases not matched to a gene: 8. CDR1 is MNHEY and CDR2 is SMNVEV in the germline V gene (reference sequence). The CDR3 runs 16 residues. Here the CDR3 reads CASSSIAGGRPYEQYF. For the CDR3, the DNA is TGTGCCAGCAGTTCCATAGCGGGAGGAAGACCCTACGAGCAGTACTTC.

This clonotype was picked up many times. The chain joins TRBV7-9 to TRBJ2-2; 7 bases fit TRBD2. CDR1 is SEHNR and CDR2 is FQNEAQ in the germline V gene (reference sequence). The CDR3 length is 14 residues. V shed 4 bases and J 4 bases; nucleotides not matched to a gene: 3. The CDR3 loop is CASSSSGPTGELFF. In DNA form, the CDR3 reads TGTGCCAGCAGCTCTAGCGGCCCCACCGGGGAGCTGTTTTTT. Full variable domain (rest looked up from reference TRBV7-9 and TRBJ2-2): DTGVSQNPRHKITKRGQNVTFRCDPISEHNRLYWYRQTLGQGPEFLTYFQNEAQLEKSRLLSDRFSAERPKGSFSTLEIQRTEQGDSAMYLCASSSSGPTGELFFGEGSRLTVL.

This clonotype was picked up many times. The rearrangement uses TRBV11-2 and TRBJ1-5; D might be TRBD1 (6 bases). The germline V and J ends were trimmed by 1 base and 2 bases, with 12 bases remaining between them. Germline CDR1 reads SGHAT; CDR2 reads FQNNGV. The CDR3 totals 16 residues. The CDR3 sequence is CASSLAAGAGNQPQHF. CDR3 bases: TGTGCCAGCAGCTTAGCTGCGGGGGCGGGCAATCAGCCCCAGCATTTT.

This clonotype was counted many times. The CDR3 here is CASSFADRVTYNEQFF. The CDR3 coding sequence is TGTGCCAGCAGCTTCGCCGACAGGGTAACCTACAATGAGCAGTTCTTC. The genes are TRBV7-9 and TRBJ2-1; TRBD1 agrees at 7 bases. The germline gives CDR1 SEHNR, CDR2 FQNEAQ (reference sequence). J lost 2 bases, V lost 3 bases, and 7 bases had no gene match. The CDR3 length is 16 residues. The variable domain in full, with the rest retrieved from reference TRBV7-9 and TRBJ2-1, is DTGVSQNPRHKITKRGQNVTFRCDPISEHNRLYWYRQTLGQGPEFLTYFQNEAQLEKSRLLSDRFSAERPKGSFSTLEIQRTEQGDSAMYLCASSFADRVTYNEQFFGPGTRLTVL.

This clonotype was detected many times. V and J are TRBV5-5 and TRBJ2-7; D not certain. The germline gives CDR1 SGHKS, CDR2 YYEKEE (reference sequence). The CDR3 spans 14 residues. Trimming pared 2 bases from V and 1 base from J, leaving 10 bases between. The CDR3 sequence is CASSFWTVSYEQYF. The DNA for the CDR3 is TGTGCCAGCAGCTTTTGGACGGTTTCCTACGAGCAGTACTTC.

This clonotype occurred many times. The rearrangement links TRBV10-3 to TRBJ1-1; perhaps TRBD1 as D (6 bases). V was trimmed by 4 bases and J by 2 bases, leaving 17 bases between them. Germline V CDR1 and CDR2: ENHRY, SYGVKD. The CDR3 length is 16 residues. This chain's CDR3 is CAISAPSQGGNTEAFF. The CDR3 DNA follows: TGTGCCATCAGTGCCCCCTCACAGGGTGGTAACACTGAAGCTTTCTTT.

The sample holds many counts of this clonotype. The chain combines TRBV28 with TRBJ2-7, with no clear D. V lost 2 bases to trimming and J lost 5 bases, with 4 bases between them. Germline CDR1 is MDHEN and CDR2 is SYDVKM. The CDR3 is 11 residues long. The DNA for the CDR3 is TGTGCCAGCAGTTTAAGGAACGAGCAGTACTTC. Protein product: CASSLRNEQYF.

This clonotype was counted many times. The J gene is TRBJ2-1, the V gene TRBV20-1; maybe TRBD2 (6 bases). V lost 4 bases and J 7 bases, leaving 14 bases between the germline ends. Germline-derived CDR1 and CDR2 are DFQATT and SNEGSKA (reference sequence). There are 13 residues in the CDR3. The CDR3 sequence: CSANWAGMNEQFF. The CDR3, as DNA: TGCAGTGCTAACTGGGCGGGAATGAATGAGCAGTTCTTC.

This clonotype has at least ten counts. The CDR3 is CASSLALTSGTYNEQFF. The CDR3 DNA reads as TGTGCCAGCAGCTTAGCGCTGACTAGCGGGACTTACAATGAGCAGTTCTTC. The chain couples TRBV7-9 to TRBJ2-1, with 11 nucleotides matching TRBD2. Per the germline V gene, CDR1 is SEHNR and CDR2 is FQNEAQ (reference sequence). V was clipped by 0 bases and J by 4 bases; unmatched bases: 5. The CDR3 contains 17 residues. The whole variable domain, remainder taken from reference TRBV7-9 and TRBJ2-1, is DTGVSQNPRHKITKRGQNVTFRCDPISEHNRLYWYRQTLGQGPEFLTYFQNEAQLEKSRLLSDRFSAERPKGSFSTLEIQRTEQGDSAMYLCASSLALTSGTYNEQFFGPGTRLTVL.

This clonotype came up many times. V and J are TRBV29-1 and TRBJ2-7; 9 nucleotides align to TRBD1. The CDR3 length is 13 residues. With 3 bases clipped from V and 3 bases from J, the junction kept 3 bases outside the gene matches. Germline values: CDR1 SQVTM, CDR2 ANQGSEA. The CDR3 is CSVEGQGGYEQYF. Here the CDR3 DNA reads TGCAGCGTTGAGGGACAGGGAGGCTACGAGCAGTACTTC.

This clonotype was seen ten or more times. This chain uses TRBV5-1 with TRBJ2-1, with TRBD1 as a possible D gene (5 bases). The CDR3 extends over 15 amino acids. CDR1 and CDR2 from the germline V gene are SGHRS and YFSETQ. Trimming removed 2 bases from V and 1 base from J, with 10 bases in between. The CDR3 loop is CASSLQERSYNEQFF. For the CDR3, the DNA is TGCGCCAGCAGCTTACAGGAGAGGTCCTACAATGAGCAGTTCTTC.

This clonotype was recorded many times. The chain carries TRBV9 and TRBJ2-2, with 13 bases matching TRBD2. CDR3 length: 16 amino acids. Per the germline V gene, CDR1 is SGDLS and CDR2 is YYNGEE. V lost 4 bases and J lost 5; bases outside the gene matches: 5. CDR3 sequence reads: CASSLWTSGSTGELFF. The CDR3 DNA sequence: TGTGCCAGCAGCCTTTGGACTAGCGGGAGTACCGGGGAGCTGTTTTTT.

This clonotype was detected many times. The chain links TRBV20-1 to TRBJ2-5; perhaps TRBD1 as D (5 bases). The germline V gene encodes CDR1 DFQATT and CDR2 SNEGSKA (reference sequence). Trimming pared 0 bases from V and 1 base from J, leaving 12 bases between. The CDR3 has 15 residues. CDR3 nucleotides: TGCAGTGCTAGAGATGGCTGGCAGGGCCAAGAGACCCAGTACTTC. Its translation is CSARDGWQGQETQYF.

The rearrangement joins TRBV5-5 to TRBJ2-3, with 9 bases fitting TRBD1. V dropped 4 bases and J dropped 6; count of bases not matched to a gene: 3. The CDR3 runs to 13 residues. In germline, CDR1 is SGHKS, CDR2 YYEKEE (reference sequence). The CDR3: CASSDRGFDTQYF. The CDR3 nucleotides read TGTGCCAGCAGCGACAGGGGGTTCGATACGCAGTATTTT. The full variable domain, completed using reference TRBV5-5 and TRBJ2-3, is DAGVTQSPTHLIKTRGQQVTLRCSPISGHKSVSWYQQVLGQGPQFIFQYYEKEERGRGNFPDRFSARQFPNYSSELNVNALLLGDSALYLCASSDRGFDTQYFGPGTRLTVL.

This clonotype came up many times. The CDR3 region is CASSLGSGGGTEAFF. The CDR3 coding sequence is TGTGCCAGCAGCTTAGGGTCTGGGGGTGGTACTGAAGCTTTCTTT. The V call is TRBV7-2, the J call TRBJ1-1; D is perhaps TRBD1 (5 bases). V shed 1 base and J shed 5 bases, with 14 bases lying between them. The CDR3 has 15 residues. Germline CDR1 is SGHTA and CDR2 is FQGNSA.

This clonotype was counted many times. This chain uses TRBV20-1 with TRBJ1-5; D is ambiguous. This CDR3 comprises 13 residues. Germline CDR1 is DFQATT and CDR2 is SNEGSKA (reference sequence). V was trimmed by 0 bases and J by 9 bases, leaving 12 bases between them. In DNA form, the CDR3 reads TGCAGTGCTAGAGATACAATCACACGGCCCCAGCATTTT. Protein: CSARDTITRPQHF.

This clonotype was detected ten times or more. The chain links TRBV20-1 to TRBJ1-4, with 9 bases matching TRBD1. Germline-derived CDR1 and CDR2 are DFQATT and SNEGSKA (reference sequence). J was trimmed by 7 bases and V by 3 bases; bases with no gene match: 12. The CDR3 runs to 16 residues. This CDR3 is CSASEPRTGVGEKLFF. Written as DNA, the CDR3 is TGCAGTGCTAGTGAACCGCGGACAGGGGTTGGTGAAAAACTGTTTTTT.

This clonotype was recorded many times. The chain is built from TRBV5-1 and TRBJ1-1, with D unresolved. CDR1 SGHRS and CDR2 YFSETQ come from the germline V gene. V lost 0 bases to trimming and J lost 2 bases, with 14 bases between them. This CDR3 has 16 amino acids. The CDR3 nucleotides are TGCGCCAGCAGCTTGGCCATCGGCAGCCCTAACACTGAAGCTTTCTTT. It translates to CASSLAIGSPNTEAFF.